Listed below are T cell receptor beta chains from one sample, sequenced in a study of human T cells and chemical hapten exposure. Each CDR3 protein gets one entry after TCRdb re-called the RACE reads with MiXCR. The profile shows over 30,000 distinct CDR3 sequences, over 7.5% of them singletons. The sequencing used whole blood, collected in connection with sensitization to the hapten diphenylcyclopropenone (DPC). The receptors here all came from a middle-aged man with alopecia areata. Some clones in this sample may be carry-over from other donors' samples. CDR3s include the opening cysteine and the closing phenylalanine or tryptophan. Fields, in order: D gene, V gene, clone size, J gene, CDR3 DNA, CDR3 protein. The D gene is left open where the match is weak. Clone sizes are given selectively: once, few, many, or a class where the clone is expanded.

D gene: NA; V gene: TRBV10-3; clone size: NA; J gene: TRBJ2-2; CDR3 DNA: TGTGCCATCAGTGAGTCGATGGGCCGGACCGGGGAGCTGTTTTTT; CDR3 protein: CAISESMGRTGELFF
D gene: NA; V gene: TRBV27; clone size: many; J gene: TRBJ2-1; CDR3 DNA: TGTGCCAGCAGTTTATCCCCCCCGATACAGTTCTTC; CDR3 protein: CASSLSPPIQFF
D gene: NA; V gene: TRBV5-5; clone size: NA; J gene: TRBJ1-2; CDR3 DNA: TGTGCCAGCCAGGGAACTCCTAACTATGGCTACACCTTC; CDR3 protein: CASQGTPNYGYTF
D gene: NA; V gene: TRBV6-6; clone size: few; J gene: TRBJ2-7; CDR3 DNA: TGTGCCAGCAGCCGTCTGGGGCCGGACTCCTACGAGCAGTACTTC; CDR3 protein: CASSRLGPDSYEQYF
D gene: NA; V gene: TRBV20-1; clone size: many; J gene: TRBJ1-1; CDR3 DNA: TGCAGTGCTATGACAGGATCGAACACTGAAGCTTTCTTT; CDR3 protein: CSAMTGSNTEAFF
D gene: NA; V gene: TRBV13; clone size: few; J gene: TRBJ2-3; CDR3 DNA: TGTGCCAGCAGCCCCCGTTTGGGAACAGATACGCAGTATTTT; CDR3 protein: CASSPRLGTDTQYF
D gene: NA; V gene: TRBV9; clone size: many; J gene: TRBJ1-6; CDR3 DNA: TGTGCCAGCAGCCTTCTTGGGGGGGCAGGTGATAATTCACCCCTCCACTTT; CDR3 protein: CASSLLGGAGDNSPLHF
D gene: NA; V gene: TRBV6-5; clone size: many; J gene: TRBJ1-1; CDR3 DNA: TGTGCCAGCAGTTACCTCCTAGGACAGAACACTGAAGCTTTCTTT; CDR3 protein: CASSYLLGQNTEAFF
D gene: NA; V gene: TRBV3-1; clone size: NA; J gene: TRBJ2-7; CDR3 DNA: TGTGCCAGCAGCCAAGATGCAGGGTTCTACGAGCAGTACTTC; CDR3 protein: CASSQDAGFYEQYF
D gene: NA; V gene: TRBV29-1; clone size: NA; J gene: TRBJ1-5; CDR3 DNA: TGCAGCGTGTGGGACGTTGGCAATCAGCCCCAGCATTTT; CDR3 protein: CSVWDVGNQPQHF
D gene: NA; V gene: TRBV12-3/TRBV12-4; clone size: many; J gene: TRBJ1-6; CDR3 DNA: TGTGCCAGCAGTTTTAGAAATTCACCCCTCCACTTT; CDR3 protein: CASSFRNSPLHF
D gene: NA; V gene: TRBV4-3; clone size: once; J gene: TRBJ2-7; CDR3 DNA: TGCGCCAGCAGCCCGACCATCGGGAGCGAGCAGTACTTC; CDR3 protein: CASSPTIGSEQYF
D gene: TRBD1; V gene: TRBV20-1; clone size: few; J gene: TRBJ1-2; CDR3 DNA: TGCAGTACCGGGACAGGGGGCGGGGACTATGGCTACACCTTC; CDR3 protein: CSTGTGGGDYGYTF
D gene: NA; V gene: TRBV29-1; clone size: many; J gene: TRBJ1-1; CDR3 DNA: TGCAGCGTGGCAATAGGGGTTATCACTGAAGCTTTCTTT; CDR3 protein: CSVAIGVITEAFF
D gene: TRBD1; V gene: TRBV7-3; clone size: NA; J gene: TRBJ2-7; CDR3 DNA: TGTGCCAGCAGCCCCTCGGGACAGGGCTTTTACGAGCAGTACTTC; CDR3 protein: CASSPSGQGFYEQYF
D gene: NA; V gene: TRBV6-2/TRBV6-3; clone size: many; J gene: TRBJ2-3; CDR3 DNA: TGTGCCACCTCACGCAGGACTAGCACAGATACGCAGTATTTT; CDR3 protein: CATSRRTSTDTQYF
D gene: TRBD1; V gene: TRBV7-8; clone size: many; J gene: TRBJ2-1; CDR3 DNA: TGTGCCAGCAGCCCCTGGACAGGTGTGGGGGAGCAGTTCTTC; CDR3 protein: CASSPWTGVGEQFF
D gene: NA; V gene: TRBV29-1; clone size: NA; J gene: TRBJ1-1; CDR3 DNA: TGCAGCGTTGAGGTGGTGAACACTGAAGCTTTCTTT; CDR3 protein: CSVEVVNTEAFF
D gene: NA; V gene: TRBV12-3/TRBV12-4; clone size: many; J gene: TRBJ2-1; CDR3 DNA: TGTGCCAGCAGTGCCTCCCTAGCGAACCGGATGGGTGAGCAGTTCTTC; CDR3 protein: CASSASLANRMGEQFF
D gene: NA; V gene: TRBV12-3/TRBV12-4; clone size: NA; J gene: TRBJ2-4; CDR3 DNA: TGTGCCAGCAGTTTATGGGGCGCCAAAAACATTCAGTGCTTC; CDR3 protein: CASSLWGAKNIQCF
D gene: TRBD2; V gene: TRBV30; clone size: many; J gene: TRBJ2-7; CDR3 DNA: TGTGCCTGGAGTGTACGGACTAGCGGGACCTACGAGCAGTACTTC; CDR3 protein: CAWSVRTSGTYEQYF
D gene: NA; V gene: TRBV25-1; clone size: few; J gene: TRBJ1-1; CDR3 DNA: TGTGCCAGCAGAGCGGATGTCTCTGAAGCTTTCTTT; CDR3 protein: CASRADVSEAFF
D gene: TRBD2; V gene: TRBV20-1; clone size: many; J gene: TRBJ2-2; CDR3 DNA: TGCAGTGCTAGCGGGGCCGGGACTAGCGGGATCACCGGGGAGCTGTTTTTT; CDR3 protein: CSASGAGTSGITGELFF
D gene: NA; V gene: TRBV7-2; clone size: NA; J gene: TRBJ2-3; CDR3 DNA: TGTGCCAGCAGCCAAGGGGGACTGAGCACAGATACGCAGTATTTT; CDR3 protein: CASSQGGLSTDTQYF
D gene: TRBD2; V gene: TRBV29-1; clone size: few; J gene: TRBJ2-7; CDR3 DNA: TGCAGCGCGAACCAGGGACTAGCCGGCGAGCAGTACTTC; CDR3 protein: CSANQGLAGEQYF
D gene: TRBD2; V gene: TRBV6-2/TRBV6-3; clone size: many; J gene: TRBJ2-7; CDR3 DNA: TGTGCCAGCAGCATACTAGCGGGAGGACCCTACGAGCAGTACTTC; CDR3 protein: CASSILAGGPYEQYF
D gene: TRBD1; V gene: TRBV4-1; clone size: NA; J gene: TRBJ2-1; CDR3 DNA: TGCGCCAGCAGCCAAACAACCGGGACAGGGGTCCCTTGGGAGCAGTTCTTC; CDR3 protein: CASSQTTGTGVPWEQFF
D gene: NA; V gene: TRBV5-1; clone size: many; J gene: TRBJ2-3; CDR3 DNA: TGCGCCAGCAGCCTCCAGGTGGCAGCCCACACAGATACGCAGTATTTT; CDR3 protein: CASSLQVAAHTDTQYF